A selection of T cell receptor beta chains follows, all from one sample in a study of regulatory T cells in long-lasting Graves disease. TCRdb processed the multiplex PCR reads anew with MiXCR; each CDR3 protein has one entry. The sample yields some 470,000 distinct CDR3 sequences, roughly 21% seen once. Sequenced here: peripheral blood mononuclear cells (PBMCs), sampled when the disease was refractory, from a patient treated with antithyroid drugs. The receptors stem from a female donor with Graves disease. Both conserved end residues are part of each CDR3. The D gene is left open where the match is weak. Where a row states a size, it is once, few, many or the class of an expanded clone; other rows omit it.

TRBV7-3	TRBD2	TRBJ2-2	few	CASSLSGAQNTGELFF	TGTGCCAGCAGCCTTAGCGGGGCGCAGAACACCGGGGAGCTGTTTTTT
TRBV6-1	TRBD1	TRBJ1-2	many	CASSDLVAGGWYGYTF	TGTGCCAGCAGTGACCTGGTGGCAGGGGGCTGGTATGGCTACACCTTC
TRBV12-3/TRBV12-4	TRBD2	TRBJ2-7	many	CASSFSGRVNEQYF	TGTGCCAGCAGTTTCAGCGGGAGGGTCAACGAGCAGTACTTC
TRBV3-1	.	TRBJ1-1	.	CASSLRRVTGAFF	TGTGCCAGCAGCCTACGACGGGTCACTGGAGCTTTCTTT
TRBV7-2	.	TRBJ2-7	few	CASSPRVGANEQYF	TGTGCCAGCAGCCCCCGCGTGGGGGCGAACGAGCAGTACTTC
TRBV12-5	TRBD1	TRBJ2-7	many	CASGLDLTGARQYF	TGTGCTAGTGGTTTGGACCTAACAGGGGCAAGGCAGTACTTC
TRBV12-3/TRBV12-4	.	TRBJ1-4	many	CAARAGEKLFF	TGTGCCGCCAGGGCAGGGGAAAAACTGTTTTTT
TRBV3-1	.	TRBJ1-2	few	CASSQEWTREYGYTF	TGTGCCAGCAGCCAAGAATGGACAAGGGAATATGGCTACACCTTC
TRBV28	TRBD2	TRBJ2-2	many	CASSLFSGSTGELFF	TGTGCCAGCAGTTTATTTAGCGGGAGCACCGGGGAGCTGTTTTTT
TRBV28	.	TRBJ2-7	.	CASIPGRRAYEQYF	TGTGCCAGCATCCCGGGACGGCGAGCCTACGAGCAGTACTTC
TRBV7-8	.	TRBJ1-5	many	CASSLELGSSNQPQHF	TGTGCCAGCAGCTTAGAATTGGGATCTAGCAATCAGCCCCAGCATTTT
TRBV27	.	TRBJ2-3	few	CASSFLGSDTQYF	TGTGCCAGCAGTTTCCTGGGGTCAGATACGCAGTATTTT
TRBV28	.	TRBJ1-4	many	CATHTNEKLFF	TGTGCCACCCACACGAATGAAAAACTGTTTTTT
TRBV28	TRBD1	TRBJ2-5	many	CASSQGTAHQETQYF	TGTGCCAGCAGTCAAGGGACAGCCCACCAAGAGACCCAGTACTTC
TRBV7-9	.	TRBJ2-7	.	CASSPGAGYYEQYF	TGTGCCAGCAGCCCCGGTGCAGGGTACTACGAGCAGTACTTC
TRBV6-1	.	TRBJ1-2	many	CASSGWGYYGYTF	TGTGCCAGCAGTGGTTGGGGGTATTATGGCTACACCTTC
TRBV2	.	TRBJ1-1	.	CASSVVSAEAFF	TGTGCCAGCAGTGTGGTCTCCGCTGAAGCTTTCTTT
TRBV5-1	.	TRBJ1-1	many	CASSLSRGNTEAFF	TGTGCCAGCAGCTTAAGTAGGGGGAACACTGAAGCTTTCTTT
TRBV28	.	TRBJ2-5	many	CASSPALGVSETQYF	TGTGCCAGCAGCCCCGCATTAGGGGTTTCAGAGACCCAGTACTTC
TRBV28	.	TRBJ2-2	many	CASSGRTDNTGELFF	TGTGCCAGCAGTGGTCGGACGGATAACACCGGGGAGCTGTTTTTT
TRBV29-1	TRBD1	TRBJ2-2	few	CSVGPGQGITGELFF	TGCAGCGTTGGCCCGGGACAGGGCATCACCGGGGAGCTGTTTTTT
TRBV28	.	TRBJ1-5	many	CASSLVGDSNQPQHF	TGTGCCAGCAGTTTGGTCGGGGACAGCAATCAGCCCCAGCATTTT
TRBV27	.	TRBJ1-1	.	CVSSLGRGTEAFF	TGTGTCAGCAGTTTAGGCCGAGGGACTGAAGCTTTCTTT
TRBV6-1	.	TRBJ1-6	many	CASRPPGSLYNSPLHF	TGTGCCAGCAGGCCCCCGGGGTCTCTCTATAATTCACCCCTCCACTTT
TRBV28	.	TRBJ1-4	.	CASMRLRNEKLFF	TGTGCCAGCATGCGTCTCCGGAATGAAAAACTGTTTTTT
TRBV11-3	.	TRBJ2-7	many	CASSLKGTYEQYF	TGTGCCAGCAGCTTAAAGGGGACCTACGAGCAGTACTTC
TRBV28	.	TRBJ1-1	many	CASRMGGGRGTEAFF	TGTGCCAGCAGGATGGGGGGGGGCAGGGGCACTGAAGCTTTCTTT
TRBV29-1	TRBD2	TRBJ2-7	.	CSVAWREGLEQYF	TGCAGCGTTGCGTGGCGGGAGGGCCTCGAGCAGTACTTC
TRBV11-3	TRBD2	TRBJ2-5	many	CASSLNGGLALGETQYF	TGTGCCAGCAGCTTAAATGGGGGACTAGCGCTGGGGGAGACCCAGTACTTC
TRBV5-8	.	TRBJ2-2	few	CASPPHTEDKNTGELFF	TGTGCCAGCCCCCCCCACACCGAGGACAAGAACACCGGGGAGCTGTTTTTT
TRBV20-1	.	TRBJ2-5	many	CSESGPTQETQYF	TGCAGTGAGTCGGGACCCACCCAAGAGACCCAGTACTTC
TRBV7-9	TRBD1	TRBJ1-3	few	CASSGIGQGPGNTIYF	TGTGCCAGCAGCGGAATCGGACAGGGGCCCGGAAACACCATATATTTT
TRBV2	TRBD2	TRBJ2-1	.	CASSVWEGSYNEQFF	TGTGCCAGCAGTGTGTGGGAGGGCTCCTACAATGAGCAGTTCTTC
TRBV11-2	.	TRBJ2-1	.	CASSLSQGTYNEQFF	TGTGCCAGCAGCTTAAGTCAGGGGACCTACAATGAGCAGTTCTTC
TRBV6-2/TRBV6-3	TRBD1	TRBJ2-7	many	CASSTPLAPGQGAVYEQYF	TGTGCCAGCAGCACGCCCCTCGCTCCGGGACAGGGGGCTGTCTACGAGCAGTACTTC
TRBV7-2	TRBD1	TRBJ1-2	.	CASSLQGQGHYGYTF	TGTGCCAGCAGCTTACAAGGACAGGGTCACTATGGCTACACCTTC
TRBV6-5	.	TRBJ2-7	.	CASVTWGSFSYEQYF	TGTGCCAGCGTTACCTGGGGCAGCTTCTCCTACGAGCAGTACTTC
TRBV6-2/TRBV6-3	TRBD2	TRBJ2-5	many	CASSYERGRQETQYF	TGTGCCAGCAGTTATGAGCGGGGCAGACAAGAGACCCAGTACTTC
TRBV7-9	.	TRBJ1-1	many	CAVRRGSAEAFF	TGTGCCGTCAGGAGGGGAAGCGCTGAAGCTTTCTTT
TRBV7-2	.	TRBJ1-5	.	CASSSIGGRSQPQHF	TGTGCCAGCAGCTCCATAGGGGGAAGAAGTCAGCCCCAGCATTTT
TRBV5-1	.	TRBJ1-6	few	CASSLEWASPLHF	TGCGCCAGCAGCTTGGAGTGGGCTTCACCCCTCCACTTT
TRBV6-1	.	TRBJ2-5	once	CASSDQTGGTQYF	TGTGCCAGCAGTGATCAAACAGGAGGGACCCAGTACTTC
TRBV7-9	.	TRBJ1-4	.	CASSLAGLGTTNEKLFF	TGTGCCAGCAGCTTAGCAGGGTTGGGGACAACTAATGAAAAACTGTTTTTT
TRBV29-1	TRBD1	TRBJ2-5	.	CSVGQVQETQYF	TGCAGCGTAGGACAGGTGCAAGAGACCCAGTACTTC
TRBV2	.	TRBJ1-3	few	CASRETGNTIYF	TGTGCCAGCAGGGAAACTGGAAACACCATATATTTT
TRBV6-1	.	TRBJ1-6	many	CASSDRGRNSPLHF	TGTGCCAGCAGTGACCGGGGGCGAAATTCACCCCTCCACTTT
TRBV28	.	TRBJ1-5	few	CASFRGLNQPQHF	TGTGCCAGCTTCAGAGGTCTGAATCAGCCCCAGCATTTT
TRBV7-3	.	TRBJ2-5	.	CASSLGHGQLQETQYF	TGTGCCAGCAGCTTAGGCCATGGACAGTTACAAGAGACCCAGTACTTC
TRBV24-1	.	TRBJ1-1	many	CATSRGRDTEAFF	TGTGCCACCAGCAGGGGCAGGGACACTGAAGCTTTCTTT
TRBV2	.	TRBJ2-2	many	CASSEGRGTNTGELFF	TGTGCCAGCAGTGAGGGCCGGGGGACGAACACCGGGGAGCTGTTTTTT
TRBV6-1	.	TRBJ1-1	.	CASSYLTENTEAFF	TGTGCCAGCAGCTATCTTACAGAGAACACTGAAGCTTTCTTT
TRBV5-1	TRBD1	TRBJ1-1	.	CASSLDGTGGPNTEAFF	TGCGCCAGCAGCTTGGATGGGACAGGGGGCCCAAACACTGAAGCTTTCTTT
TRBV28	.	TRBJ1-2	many	CASRTPSPDRRNYGYTF	TGTGCCAGCAGAACCCCCTCCCCGGACAGACGTAACTATGGCTACACCTTC
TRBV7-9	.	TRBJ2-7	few	CASSPNSGYEQYF	TGTGCCAGCAGCCCAAACAGCGGCTACGAGCAGTACTTC